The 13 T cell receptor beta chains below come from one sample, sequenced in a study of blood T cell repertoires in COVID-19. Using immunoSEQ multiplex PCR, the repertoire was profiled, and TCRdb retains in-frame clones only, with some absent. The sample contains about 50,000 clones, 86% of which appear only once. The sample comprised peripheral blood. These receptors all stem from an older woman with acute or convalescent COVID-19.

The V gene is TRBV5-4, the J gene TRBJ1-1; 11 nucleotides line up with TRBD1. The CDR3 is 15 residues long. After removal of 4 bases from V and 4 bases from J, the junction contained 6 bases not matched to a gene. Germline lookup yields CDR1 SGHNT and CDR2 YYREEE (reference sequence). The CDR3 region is CASSAGQGGFTEAFF. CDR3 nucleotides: TGTGCCAGCAGCGCGGGACAGGGGGGTTTCACTGAAGCTTTCTTT.

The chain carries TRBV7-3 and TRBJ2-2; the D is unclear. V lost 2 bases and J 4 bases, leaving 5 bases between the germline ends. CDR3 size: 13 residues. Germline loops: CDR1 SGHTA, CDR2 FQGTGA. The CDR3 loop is CASSLAITGELFF. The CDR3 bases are TGTGCCAGCAGCTTAGCGATCACCGGGGAGCTGTTTTTT.

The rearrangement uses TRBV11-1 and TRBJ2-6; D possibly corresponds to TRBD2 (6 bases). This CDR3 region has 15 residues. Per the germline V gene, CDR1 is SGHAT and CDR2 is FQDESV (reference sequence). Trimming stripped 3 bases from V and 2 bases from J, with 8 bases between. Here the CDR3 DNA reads TGTGCCAGCAGCTTCAGGAGGGCTGGGGCCAACGTCCTGACTTTC. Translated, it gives CASSFRRAGANVLTF.

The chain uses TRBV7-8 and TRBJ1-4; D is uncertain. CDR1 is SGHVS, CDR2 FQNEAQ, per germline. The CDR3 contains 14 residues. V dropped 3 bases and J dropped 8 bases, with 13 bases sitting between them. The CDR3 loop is CASSFSNTREKLFF. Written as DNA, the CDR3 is TGTGCCAGCAGCTTCTCGAATACTAGGGAAAAACTGTTTTTT.

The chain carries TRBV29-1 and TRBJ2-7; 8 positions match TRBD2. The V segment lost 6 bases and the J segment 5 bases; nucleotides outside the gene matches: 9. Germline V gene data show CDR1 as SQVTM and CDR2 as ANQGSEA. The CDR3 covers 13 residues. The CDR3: CSVRRGAENEQYF. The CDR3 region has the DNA TGCAGCGTCAGGCGGGGGGCGGAGAACGAGCAGTACTTC.

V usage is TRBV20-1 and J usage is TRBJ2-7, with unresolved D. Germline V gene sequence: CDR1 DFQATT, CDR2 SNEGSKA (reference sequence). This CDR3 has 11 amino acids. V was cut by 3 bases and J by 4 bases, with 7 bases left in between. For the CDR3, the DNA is TGCAGTGCTAGCGACATGTACGAGCAGTACTTC. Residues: CSASDMYEQYF.

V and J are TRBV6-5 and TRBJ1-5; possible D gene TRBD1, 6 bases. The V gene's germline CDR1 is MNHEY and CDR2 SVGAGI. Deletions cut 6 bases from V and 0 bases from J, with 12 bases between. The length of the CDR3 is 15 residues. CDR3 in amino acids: CASRPGVYSNQPQHF. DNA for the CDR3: TGTGCCAGCAGGCCAGGGGTTTATAGCAATCAGCCCCAGCATTTT.

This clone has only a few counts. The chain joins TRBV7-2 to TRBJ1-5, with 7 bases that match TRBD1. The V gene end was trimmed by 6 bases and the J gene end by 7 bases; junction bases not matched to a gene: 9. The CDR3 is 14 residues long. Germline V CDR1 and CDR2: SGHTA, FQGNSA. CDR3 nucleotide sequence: TGTGCCAGCAGTAACCGGGCAGGGGGACAGCCCCAGCATTTT. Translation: CASSNRAGGQPQHF.

CDR3: CASGTSGTYEQYF. As DNA, the CDR3 is TGTGCCAGTGGGACTAGCGGGACGTACGAGCAGTACTTC. The chain is built from TRBV3-1 (or the pseudogene TRBV3-2) and TRBJ2-7; 13 nucleotides line up with TRBD2. Germline CDR1 LGHDT, CDR2 YNNKEL (reference sequence). CDR3 length: 13 amino acids. Trimming removed 9 bases from V and 4 bases from J; junction bases left unmatched: 3.

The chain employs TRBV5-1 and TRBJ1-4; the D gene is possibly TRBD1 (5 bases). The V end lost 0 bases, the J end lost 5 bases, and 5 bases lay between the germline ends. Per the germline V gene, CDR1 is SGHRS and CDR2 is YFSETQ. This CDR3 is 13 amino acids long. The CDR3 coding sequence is TGCGCCAGCAGCTTGGGACAGAATGAAAAACTGTTTTTT. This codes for CASSLGQNEKLFF.

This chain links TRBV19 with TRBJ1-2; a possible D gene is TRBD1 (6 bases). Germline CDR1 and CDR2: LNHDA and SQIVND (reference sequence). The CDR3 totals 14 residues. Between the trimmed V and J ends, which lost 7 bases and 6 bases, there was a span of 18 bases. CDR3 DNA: TGTGCCAGTACACACTTACAGGGTACGGATGGCTACACCTTC. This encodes CASTHLQGTDGYTF.

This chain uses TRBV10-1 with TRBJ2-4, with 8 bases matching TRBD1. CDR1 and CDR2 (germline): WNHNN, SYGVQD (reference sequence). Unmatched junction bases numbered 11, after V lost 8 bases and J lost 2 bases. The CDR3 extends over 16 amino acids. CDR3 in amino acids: CASVVLRQGSKNIQYF. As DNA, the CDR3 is TGCGCCAGCGTAGTGTTGCGACAGGGGTCCAAAAACATTCAGTACTTC.

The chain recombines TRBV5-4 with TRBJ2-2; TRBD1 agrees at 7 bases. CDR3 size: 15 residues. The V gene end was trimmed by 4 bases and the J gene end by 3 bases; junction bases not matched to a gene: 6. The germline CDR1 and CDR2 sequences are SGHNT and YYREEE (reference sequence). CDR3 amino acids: CASSDRVVDTGELFF. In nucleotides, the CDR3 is TGTGCCAGCAGCGACAGGGTCGTAGACACCGGGGAGCTGTTTTTT.